These 4 T cell receptor beta chains share one sample of origin, sequenced in a study of blood T cell repertoires in COVID-19. TCRdb keeps only in-frame clones here, not all; method: immunoSEQ multiplex PCR. This sample yields 150,000 to 200,000 clones, of which 82% are seen a single time; 8.4% belongs to the top ten. The source material was peripheral blood. The receptor source for this set is a woman between 70 and 85 years old with acute or convalescent COVID-19.

The gene calls are TRBV28 and TRBJ1-5; the D gene is possibly TRBD1 (5 bases). This CDR3 contains 14 residues. Between the trimmed V and J ends, which lost 5 bases and 1 base, there was a span of 9 bases. The V gene's germline CDR1 is MDHEN and CDR2 SYDVKM. The DNA of the CDR3 is TGTGCCAGCAGTACGGACACCAGCAATCAGCCCCAGCATTTT. Protein product: CASSTDTSNQPQHF. The full variable domain, its missing parts supplied by reference TRBV28 and TRBJ1-5, is DVKVTQSSRYLVKRTGEKVFLECVQDMDHENMFWYRQDPGLGLRLIYFSYDVKMKEKGDIPEGYSVSREKKERFSLILESASTNQTSMYLCASSTDTSNQPQHFGDGTRLSIL.

J is TRBJ2-3 and V is TRBV7-8; D unresolved. This CDR3 contains 12 residues. Trimming took off 5 bases at V and 11 bases at J, with 14 bases between the two ends. Per germline, CDR1 SGHVS and CDR2 FQNEAQ. CDR3 loop: CASSPPSARQYF. CDR3 in DNA: TGTGCCAGCAGCCCCCCGAGTGCAAGGCAGTATTTT.

The rearrangement uses TRBV4-1 and TRBJ2-5, with no clear D. The CDR3 runs 14 residues. Looked up from germline, CDR1 is MGHRA and CDR2 is YSYEKL. Trimming pared 1 base from V and 2 bases from J, leaving 8 bases between. The CDR3 nucleotides read TGCGCCAGCAGCCAAGGGCGGCCGCAAGAGACCCAGTACTTC. Its translation: CASSQGRPQETQYF.

The chain is built from TRBV27 and TRBJ2-3; 7 bases match TRBD2. Germline assignment: CDR1 MNHEY and CDR2 SMNVEV (reference sequence). This CDR3 region has 15 residues. V lost 6 bases and J lost 2; bases outside the gene matches: 8. CDR3 nucleotide sequence: TGTGCCAGCAGCACCCAGCGGGATTACACAGATACGCAGTATTTT. Its protein product is CASSTQRDYTDTQYF.